This T cell receptor beta chain originates from a study of CXCR3-negative and CXCR3-positive naive CD8 T cells. General observations from the study: The TRBV-TRBJ usage of naive CXCR3-negative and CXCR3-positive cells was similar, but that of memory cells differed.

As regards this clonotype: Its antigen is as yet unknown.

Every subset of CD8+ T cells was sorted in triplicate at hundreds of thousands of cells each. The libraries of TRB cDNA were constructed through 5' RACE using UMI labels. With the 5' RACE reads reprocessed, TCRdb shows one record per CDR3 protein and no DNA. The specimen's table records about 56,000 distinct CDR3 sequences. The TCR was taken from a human donor in good health. Some clones in this sample may be carry-over from other donors' samples. The specimen sequenced was memory CD8+ T cells from blood.

The CDR3 reads CASSRDGPRQPQHF. The chain links TRBV3-1 to TRBJ1-5. Germline-derived CDR1 and CDR2 are LGHDT and YNNKEL (reference sequence). This CDR3 is built from 14 residues.